This T cell receptor beta chain was identified in a study of cytomegalovirus exposure and HLA in healthy donors (dated by TCRdb to 2017 to 2019). About the full investigation: An earlier analysis of 587 of the donors reported 250 to 350 Gb of sequence data and 90 million to 120 million unique TCR beta sequences obtained from roughly 170 million T cells. All discovery cohort repertoires had been generated using a single sequencing platform. HLA typing covered class I and class II loci at four-digit resolution. The study combined high-throughput TCR immunosequencing, statistical association of individual TCRs with disease status, and machine learning to predict cytomegalovirus infection status. Typing coverage varied by locus: roughly 629-640 donors for A, B, C, DRB1 and DQB1; under 550 for DQA1; approximately 610 for DPA1; 400 to 480 for DPB1. An earlier analysis of around 540 of the donors applied high-throughput TCR beta sequencing to assess whether each TCR beta V gene segment acted as functional or pseudogenic. A later genetic analysis used genome-wide SNP genotypes for about 60% of the 666 donors, treating that subset as a discovery cohort. An early release covering roughly 640 HLA-typed donors comprised approximately 290 gigabases of sequencing data and approximately 85 million unique TCR sequences. Donor age, sex, ethnicity and CMV serostatus were collected together with the repertoire data. Roughly 5 DR-DQ haplotypes were handled as single units for association and clustering, since linkage in the cohort was strong. Using immunosequencing, the study profiled T cell repertoires from approximately 700 subjects and related those repertoires to cytomegalovirus serostatus. A later analysis re-examined previously published TCR beta repertoires from more than 550 donors and added high-resolution HLA genotyping to investigate patterns of TCR occurrence. Of the approximately 400 genotyped donors, 65% to 90% fell in the genetic ancestry cluster associated with self-reported Caucasian donors. A separate validation cohort of over 95 different subjects was used in addition to the roughly 700-subject first cohort. The study aimed to test whether cataloging public T cell receptors could reveal signatures of past pathogen exposure. The later analysis used no new phenotypic data to find candidate immune exposures, relying instead on TCR beta sequences and their occurrence across donors. On average, roughly 240,000 unique TCR beta nucleotide sequences were sequenced per donor among more than 350 genotyped donors of the cohort, with roughly 18% of those sequences being non-productive. Paper-wide results and their limitations: In a later analysis, most CMV-associated TCR beta chains were found to appear HLA-restricted, with HLA associations seemingly driven largely by CMV exposure. Because HLA typing was unavailable for some donors at each locus, only the typed subset was used in association tests. Assigning TCR associations to individual alleles was difficult when HLA alleles, especially DR and DQ, strongly co-occurred. For the cohort, immune exposure information was limited to CMV serostatus. A total of 150 to 200 TCR beta chains were listed by the study as associated with cytomegalovirus. Cytomegalovirus status was reported to be diagnosed by the classifier with high specificity and sensitivity in both the original and validation cohorts. Presence/absence analyses assumed roughly uniform sequencing depth across donors, an assumption that may not hold. A few of the identified cytomegalovirus-associated TCR beta chains were confirmed in vitro to be specific for cytomegalovirus antigens. A further reported finding was that TCR beta sequences accurately predicted the HLA-A and HLA-B alleles for most subjects in the first cohort. An earlier analysis of approximately 530 of the donors showed that most TCR beta V segments appeared in productive rearrangements either about 90% or about 30% of the time, which broadly matched IMGT annotations. According to a later analysis, TCR association rates differed among HLA loci, with DRB1 alleles showing the most associated TCRs and HLA-C alleles showing the fewest. While some public TCRs were present in many individuals, most TCR sequences turned up only very rarely across donors. In a later genetic analysis, fewer N-insertions in productive TCRs were reported among donors in an Asian-associated ancestry cluster than the roughly 710-donor mean. Correlated functional status among segregating V segments might reflect linkage disequilibrium, but an unknown experimental factor could not be ruled out. In this cohort, only TCR beta chains were sequenced, and detectable features were limited by the absence of alpha or paired-chain data. A later analysis reported that several top co-occurrence clusters appeared linked to parvovirus B19, influenza, CMV and Epstein-Barr virus. Specific HLA alleles were associated with some 15,000 TCR beta sequences at a false discovery rate of 0.05 in a later analysis. In a later analysis, HLA-associated TCR beta chains showed more clonal expansion and lower generation probabilities than non-associated chains that were equally common. The earlier analysis of a few hundred of the donors excluded some 16 rarely observed V segments, including chromosome 9 orphons, because counts were too low. According to the authors, the approach could potentially be generalized to other disease states and immunological phenotypes. Some IMGT-functional V segments, including TRBV6-2 and TRBV6-3, could not be distinguished by the 87-base-pair reads and were therefore excluded. V-gene and J-gene trimming of TCR beta chains was associated with a missense DCLRE1C variant in a later genetic analysis, and the association was replicated in an independent cohort. A cluster of highly shared sequence variants was judged likely to represent a technical artifact of the sequencing pipeline.

For this clone: What this receptor recognizes is not known.

For this chain, trimming is 0 bases at the V end and 9 bases at the J end, and the number of junction bases without a gene match is 2. The CDR3 has 13 amino acids, counting the end cysteine and phenylalanine. Of all the DNA, just the CDR3 is kept, 39 bases in frame from base 1. Reading the germline V gene gives CDR1 MNHEY and CDR2 SVGAGI. The cohort was made up of 666 healthy bone marrow donors. Cohort members were all nominally healthy when sampled, although unrecorded immune exposures were likely present. The donor was CMV seropositive and was included in the group of almost 300 seropositive cohort members. Each donor provided a peripheral blood sample, and peripheral blood mononuclear cells were used for TCR beta sequencing. The Qiagen DNeasy Blood Extraction Kit was used to extract genomic DNA from the blood cell samples. The library relied on the immunoSEQ multiplex PCR assay. For the multiplex PCR, a mixture combining 60 forward primers for TCR Vbeta segments and 13 reverse primers for TCR Jbeta segments was used. The CDR3 region of rearranged TCR beta genes was amplified from genomic DNA by a multiplex PCR assay. On the Illumina HiSeq System, the amplified TCR beta libraries were sequenced as 87-base-pair reads. In the source study's methods: Across the roughly 700 repertoires, a later analysis counted approximately 75 million unique TCR beta chains, about 10 million of which were shared by at least two donors. A nearest-neighbor algorithm error-corrected the raw reads and collapsed the reads into unique sequences, merging closely related sequences to remove PCR and sequencing errors. CDR3 sequences were aligned to IMGT reference sequences to assign V, D and J gene segments. For a sequence to be retained, at least a six-nucleotide match to both a V gene segment and a J gene segment was required. Rearrangements were classified as productive when the CDR3 lacked stop codons and remained in frame with V and J, and all other rearrangements were classified as non-productive. CDR3 was defined by IMGT convention, running from the second conserved V-encoded cysteine to the conserved J-encoded phenylalanine. The earlier analysis of a few hundred of the donors excluded sequences that lacked an unambiguous match to a single V gene segment. In an earlier analysis of more than 500 of the donors, a V segment was called functional when productive rearrangements were above 56.7%, and segregating when the standard deviation between donors exceeded 5%. A statistical classification framework was developed to diagnose cytomegalovirus status using the catalog of TCR beta chain sequences. In a later analysis, TCR nucleotide sequences were compared against IMGT/GENE-DB human TR gene sequences so that V and J genes could be assigned. The TCRdist pipeline was used in a later analysis to assign CDR3 sequences and most-parsimonious VDJ recombination scenarios. In a later analysis, every TCR beta chain was defined by the combination of its CDR3 amino acid sequence and its V-gene family, and reads without a unique V-gene family were dropped. As a way to deal with suspected cross-contamination and a sequencing artifact, a later analysis dropped hundreds of nucleotide sequences that were highly shared and had low generation probability. In a later analysis, a clonal expansion index was calculated for each public chain from normalized within-repertoire ranks of inferred template counts. Generation probabilities in a later analysis came from a VDJ recombination model fitted to out-of-frame rearrangements, and those results were checked against IGoR. In a later analysis, TCR-TCR, TCR-HLA and TCR-CMV co-occurrence was scored with hypergeometric tests, and a repertoire-size bias correction was applied to TCR pairs. False discovery rates were estimated in a later analysis by permuting HLA or CMV assignments 20 times. In a later analysis, co-occurring TCRs were grouped using DBSCAN, and TCRdist sequence similarity was added for clustering within HLA-allele-positive subsets. Repertoires with fewer than 30,000 or more than 120,000 public chains, plus five repertoires with anomalous nucleotide sharing, were excluded from co-occurrence clustering. TCRdb limited this immuneACCESS table to in-frame rearrangements with V and J called. A share of clones is missing; checked studies link under half to unresolved V genes, and the rest is unexplained. Clone size and V and J calls were adopted from that table, with D and trimming inferred from the DNA. This sample's records show 150,000 to 200,000 clones. Around 0.8% of the sample lies in the top ten.

The source material was PBMCs. The receptor's source is a woman younger than 30 in good health and CMV-seropositive. The chain was built from TRBV6-5 and TRBJ1-2; 9 bases in the junction line up with TRBD1. The DNA reads TGTGCCAGCAGTTACTCGACAGGGGGGAGCTACACCTTC. Its protein is CASSYSTGGSYTF.